This TCR beta chain was retrieved from a study of PD-1 blockade in classical Hodgkin lymphoma. Of note for this clone: What it recognizes is unknown.

Study-wide findings and caveats: Exclusion was applied to patients who started nivolumab under 1 year after ASCT.

The sample's time point: cycle 4 day 1 (C4D1), after less than seven weeks of nivolumab. Each patient experienced a relapse that followed autologous stem cell transplantation, and brentuximab vedotin exposure varied. Sequencing was performed with immunoSEQ multiplex PCR; in TCRdb, only in-frame clones are kept and a portion is missing. The table lists 41,000 or so clones, 60% to 80% of them singletons. Germline V gene data show CDR1 as SGHDT and CDR2 as YYEEEE. The CDR3 length is 15 residues. V gave up 4 bases and J gave up 5 bases, with 15 bases separating them. The origin of this receptor is a human donor with classical Hodgkin lymphoma. The rearrangement joins TRBV5-6 to TRBJ1-4; perhaps TRBD1 as D (6 bases). This material consisted of peripheral blood mononuclear cells (PBMCs), taken before the fourth cycle of nivolumab. The CDR3 region has the DNA TGTGCCAGCAGCCTCCCCCAGGACAGAAATGAAAAACTGTTTTTT. It codes for CASSLPQDRNEKLFF.